The 29 T cell receptor beta chains listed next were all sequenced from one sample in a study of blood T cell repertoires in COVID-19. Repertoires were generated with immunoSEQ multiplex PCR, while TCRdb's copy carries only in-frame clones and drops some. The table has approximately 170,000 clones, about 85% seen once. Sequencing was carried out using peripheral blood. The receptors here all came from a man in his 60s with acute or convalescent COVID-19.

The chain recombines TRBV6-6 with TRBJ2-1; D is ambiguous. Germline CDR1 MNHNY, CDR2 SVGAGI (reference sequence). This CDR3 has 13 amino acids. V was cut by 4 bases and J by 10 bases, with 14 bases left in between. The CDR3 spells CASSFGRGDEQFF. CDR3 DNA sequence: TGTGCCAGCAGTTTCGGCCGCGGCGACGAGCAGTTCTTC.

The chain has TRBV19 and TRBJ2-1, with D possibly being TRBD1 (5 bases). The germline V gene encodes CDR1 LNHDA and CDR2 SQIVND (reference sequence). V dropped 2 bases and J dropped 3 bases, with 5 bases sitting between them. CDR3 size: 13 residues. Here the CDR3 DNA reads TGTGCCAGTAGTATACAGGGCTACAATGAGCAGTTCTTC. This encodes CASSIQGYNEQFF.

The V gene is TRBV28, the J gene TRBJ1-1, with unresolved D. CDR1 MDHEN and CDR2 SYDVKM come from the germline V gene. CDR3 length equals 11 residues. Trimming stripped 7 bases from V and 2 bases from J, with 5 bases between. CDR3 protein: CASTRNTEAFF. In DNA form, the CDR3 reads TGTGCCAGCACGAGAAACACTGAAGCTTTCTTT.

This clone was recorded a few times. The V call is TRBV29-1, the J call TRBJ1-2; D is perhaps TRBD1 (5 bases). CDR1 is SQVTM and CDR2 is ANQGSEA in the germline V gene. This CDR3 spans 12 amino acids. V lost 2 bases and J lost 6, with 10 bases in between. CDR3 protein: CSVERGLDGYTF. DNA of the CDR3: TGCAGCGTTGAAAGGGGTCTTGATGGCTACACCTTC.

Comment on this clone: The germline gene is not matched at one end of the junction; a read error may be the cause. The gene calls are TRBV18 and TRBJ2-3; D ambiguous. The length of the CDR3 is 12 residues. The V gene's germline CDR1 is KGHSH and CDR2 LQKENI. This CDR3 is CASSPPVSEVLF. Here the CDR3 DNA reads TGTGCCAGCTCACCACCGGTTTCCGAGGTCCTTTTT. Full variable domain (rest looked up from reference TRBV18 and TRBJ2-3): NAGVMQNPRHLVRRRGQEARLRCSPMKGHSHVYWYRQLPEEGLKFMVYLQKENIIDESGMPKERFSAEFPKEGPSILRIQQVVRGDSAAYFCASSPPVSEVLFGPGTRLTVL.

This clone was found once. The V gene is TRBV5-8, the J gene TRBJ1-5, with TRBD1 as a possible D gene (6 bases). The CDR3 has 15 amino acids. Germline V lookup: CDR1 SGHTS, CDR2 YDEGEE. Trimming left V 4 bases short and J 2 bases short, with 13 bases between. The CDR3 reads CASSTGYKGNQPQHF. CDR3 bases: TGTGCCAGCAGCACAGGGTACAAGGGCAATCAGCCCCAGCATTTT.

The rearrangement links TRBV9 to TRBJ2-1; 11 nucleotides align to TRBD2. The CDR3 is 15 residues long. V lost 3 bases, J lost 5 bases, and 4 bases stayed unmatched. Germline V lookup: CDR1 SGDLS, CDR2 YYNGEE. CDR3 loop: CASSALAGDNNEQFF. CDR3 nucleotides: TGTGCCAGCAGCGCACTAGCGGGAGACAACAATGAGCAGTTCTTC.

The CDR3 DNA sequence: TGCGCCAGCAGCTTGGCAAGGGGACAGTCAATGATCCCCTTATATGGCTACACCTTC. Translated, it gives CASSLARGQSMIPLYGYTF. The chain carries TRBV5-1 and TRBJ1-2; TRBD1 agrees at 7 bases. V lost 0 bases and J lost 5; bases outside the gene matches: 19. Germline V lookup: CDR1 SGHRS, CDR2 YFSETQ. The CDR3 sequence is 19 residues long.

The chain uses TRBV5-4 and TRBJ1-2; 12 bases are shared with TRBD1. CDR1 and CDR2 (germline): SGHNT, YYREEE (reference sequence). This CDR3 comprises 15 residues. V trimming: 4 bases; J trimming: 7 bases; junction bases outside the gene matches: 8. Here the CDR3 reads CASSVSGTGGFGYTF. DNA for the CDR3: TGTGCCAGCAGCGTCTCCGGGACAGGGGGCTTTGGCTACACCTTC.

The rearrangement uses TRBV27 and TRBJ2-6, with a tentative D call TRBD1 (6 bases). Trimming removed 4 bases at V and 3 bases at J, with 7 bases between. Germline CDR1 reads MNHEY; CDR2 reads SMNVEV (reference sequence). The CDR3 spans 14 residues. For the CDR3, the DNA is TGTGCCAGCAGTTGGGGGCGTGGGGCCAACGTCCTGACTTTC. Its translation: CASSWGRGANVLTF.

V and J are TRBV5-1 and TRBJ1-1; tentatively, D is TRBD1 (5 bases). The germline V and J ends were trimmed by 5 bases and 10 bases, with 36 bases remaining between them. The CDR3 loop spans 19 amino acids. In germline, CDR1 is SGHRS, CDR2 YFSETQ. The CDR3 nucleotides read TGCGCCAGCAGGGCGGGGAGGGACTCCCCCCGGGAGGGGACTATGAGAGCTTTCTTT. This codes for CASRAGRDSPREGTMRAFF.

V usage is TRBV27 and J usage is TRBJ2-7; tentatively, D is TRBD1 (5 bases). V lost 5 bases to trimming and J lost 2 bases, with 13 bases between them. Per the germline V gene, CDR1 is MNHEY and CDR2 is SMNVEV (reference sequence). The CDR3 totals 14 residues. The CDR3 nucleotides are TGTGCCAGCAGTCTTTTAGGGGATACCTACGAGCAGTACTTC. The encoded protein is CASSLLGDTYEQYF.

The genes are TRBV19 and TRBJ2-5, with TRBD2 matching 12 bases. This CDR3 region has 16 residues. Trimming at V came to 5 bases and at J to 5 bases, leaving 9 bases not matched to a gene. Per germline, CDR1 LNHDA and CDR2 SQIVND (reference sequence). CDR3 DNA sequence: TGTGCCAGTAGTGCTTACTCGACTAGCGGGGGTGAGACCCAGTACTTC. Its translation is CASSAYSTSGGETQYF.

The V gene is TRBV27, the J gene TRBJ2-3; D is perhaps TRBD2 (5 bases). V lost 8 bases and J lost 0, with 12 bases in between. The germline V gene encodes CDR1 MNHEY and CDR2 SMNVEV (reference sequence). The CDR3 loop spans 14 amino acids. The CDR3 nucleotides read TGTGCCAGCCTGAGGGCGGGTAGCACAGATACGCAGTATTTT. It codes for CASLRAGSTDTQYF.

V usage is TRBV10-3 and J usage is TRBJ2-5; 10 bases match TRBD1. J was trimmed by 4 bases and V by 6 bases; bases with no gene match: 2. Germline CDR1 reads ENHRY; CDR2 reads SYGVKD. The CDR3 is 13 amino acids. The CDR3 protein is CAISRDRGETQYF. The CDR3 DNA follows: TGTGCCATCAGCCGGGACAGGGGAGAGACCCAGTACTTC.

This rearrangement joins TRBV30 to TRBJ2-3; 7 positions agree with TRBD2. CDR1 is GTSNPN, CDR2 SVGIG, per germline (reference sequence). The CDR3 length is 13 residues. V was pared by 3 bases and J by 5 bases, with 5 bases of the junction left unmatched. The CDR3 is CAWRAGPGDTQYF. CDR3 nucleotide sequence: TGTGCCTGGAGAGCGGGACCAGGAGATACGCAGTATTTT.

This chain uses TRBV27 with TRBJ2-7; D possibly corresponds to TRBD2 (5 bases). The V end lost 6 bases, the J end lost 8 bases, and 11 bases lay between the germline ends. CDR1 is MNHEY, CDR2 SMNVEV, per germline (reference sequence). The CDR3 is made up of 11 amino acids. CDR3 sequence (DNA): TGTGCCAGCAGCAGAGGGTATAAGCAGTACTTC. Encoded protein: CASSRGYKQYF.

The chain couples TRBV6-5 to TRBJ2-5, with D perhaps assigned TRBD1 or TRBD2 (6 bases each). CDR1 is MNHEY and CDR2 is SVGAGI in the germline V gene. The V gene lost 4 bases and the J gene lost 4 bases, with 16 bases spanning the gap. This CDR3 contains 15 residues. The CDR3 loop is CASSFSGARGETQYF. The CDR3 bases are TGTGCCAGCAGTTTCTCGGGGGCAAGAGGAGAGACCCAGTACTTC.

V and J are TRBV11-2 and TRBJ1-3; no reliable D call. The CDR3 is made up of 14 amino acids. Germline V gives CDR1 SGHAT, CDR2 FQNNGV. Between the trimmed V and J ends, which lost 5 bases and 0 bases, there was a span of 8 bases. The CDR3 sequence is CASSIAVSGNTIYF. CDR3 coding DNA: TGTGCCAGCAGCATAGCGGTCTCTGGAAACACCATATATTTT.

This clone was recorded once. The gene calls are TRBV24-1 and TRBJ2-5, with D unclear. Germline assignment: CDR1 KGHDR and CDR2 SFDVKD. This CDR3 has 13 residues. V was trimmed by 8 bases and J by 3 bases, leaving 12 bases between them. The CDR3 reads CATNDGREETQYF. CDR3 DNA: TGTGCCACCAACGACGGCCGGGAAGAGACCCAGTACTTC.

The V gene is TRBV3-1 (or the pseudogene TRBV3-2), the J gene TRBJ1-2; 7 bases align to TRBD1. CDR3 length: 15 amino acids. V dropped 0 bases and J dropped 4; count of bases not matched to a gene: 5. Germline assignment: CDR1 LGHDT and CDR2 YNNKEL (reference sequence). CDR3 DNA sequence: TGTGCCAGCAGCCAAGATCCCTGGGACAGCTATGGCTACACCTTC. Its protein product is CASSQDPWDSYGYTF.

The CDR3 spells CATKVAPGNTEAFF. CDR3 bases: TGCGCCACCAAAGTCGCCCCGGGGAACACTGAAGCTTTCTTT. The J gene is TRBJ1-1, the V gene TRBV5-1; no clear D. V was shortened by 9 bases and J by 1 base, with 16 bases between the two germline ends. The germline CDR1 and CDR2 sequences are SGHRS and YFSETQ. This CDR3 has 14 residues. Based on the CDR3 plus reference TRBV5-1 and TRBJ1-1, the full variable domain is KAGVTQTPRYLIKTRGQQVTLSCSPISGHRSVSWYQQTPGQGLQFLFEYFSETQRNKGNFPGRFSGRQFSNSRSEMNVSTLELGDSALYLCATKVAPGNTEAFFGQGTRLTVV.

The chain recombines TRBV30 with TRBJ2-2, with D possibly TRBD1 on 5 matching bases. CDR1 GTSNPN and CDR2 SVGIG come from the germline V gene (reference sequence). V shed 0 bases and J shed 3 bases, with 14 bases lying between them. This CDR3 region has 16 residues. The CDR3 nucleotides read TGTGCCTGGAGTGTAAGGGCAGGGCCCCACACCGGGGAGCTGTTTTTT. Amino acid sequence: CAWSVRAGPHTGELFF.

The chain combines TRBV2 with TRBJ2-1; 10 nucleotides line up with TRBD1. V dropped 7 bases and J dropped 3; count of bases not matched to a gene: 12. The CDR3 is made up of 17 amino acids. Germline V lookup: CDR1 SNHLY, CDR2 FYNNEI. The CDR3 is CASITSRQGAHYNEQFF. The CDR3 region has the DNA TGTGCCAGCATCACCTCCCGACAGGGGGCTCACTACAATGAGCAGTTCTTC. The variable domain in full, with the rest retrieved from reference TRBV2 and TRBJ2-1, is EPEVTQTPSHQVTQMGQEVILRCVPISNHLYFYWYRQILGQKVEFLVSFYNNEISEKSEIFDDQFSVERPDGSNFTLKIRSTKLEDSAMYFCASITSRQGAHYNEQFFGPGTRLTVL.

The chain recombines TRBV2 with TRBJ2-5; possibly TRBD1 for D (5 bases). The CDR3 extends over 12 amino acids. Germline V gives CDR1 SNHLY, CDR2 FYNNEI. V dropped 6 bases and J dropped 0 bases, with 5 bases sitting between them. The CDR3 region is CASRGDQETQYF. For the CDR3, the DNA is TGTGCCAGCAGAGGGGACCAAGAGACCCAGTACTTC.

V usage is TRBV24-1 and J usage is TRBJ1-2; 9 positions match TRBD1. The CDR3 has 16 amino acids. Per germline, CDR1 KGHDR and CDR2 SFDVKD. V lost 3 bases to trimming and J lost 0 bases; unmatched junction nucleotides: 4. The CDR3 here is CATSDVGTGTNYGYTF. CDR3 DNA sequence: TGTGCCACCAGTGATGTTGGGACAGGGACTAACTATGGCTACACCTTC.

This chain links TRBV5-1 with TRBJ2-2, with 12 positions matching TRBD2. The V gene's germline CDR1 is SGHRS and CDR2 YFSETQ. With V trimmed by 3 bases and J by 3 bases, 6 bases remained unmatched. The CDR3 length is 17 residues. CDR3 in DNA: TGCGCCAGCAGCTGGGTGACTAGCGGGGGACACACCGGGGAGCTGTTTTTT. Translated: CASSWVTSGGHTGELFF.

The count of this clone is one. The CDR3 is CASRDLKTSGDEQYF. In DNA form, the CDR3 reads TGCGCCAGCAGAGACCTTAAGACTAGCGGGGACGAGCAGTACTTC. The chain employs TRBV5-1 and TRBJ2-7; 11 nucleotides match TRBD2. The trim removed 5 bases at V and 5 bases at J, leaving 9 bases unmatched. CDR3 length: 15 amino acids. Germline loops: CDR1 SGHRS, CDR2 YFSETQ.

The CDR3 reads CASSVPGIDTQYF. As DNA, the CDR3 is TGTGCCAGCAGCGTACCGGGGATAGATACGCAGTATTTT. This chain connects TRBV9 to TRBJ2-3, with D possibly being TRBD2 (5 bases). From germline, CDR1 is SGDLS and CDR2 YYNGEE. V was trimmed by 1 base and J by 5 bases, leaving 8 bases between them. This CDR3 has 13 residues.